This TCR beta chain stems from a study of T cell repertoires in cytomegalovirus infection. Looking at the study overall: Well-studied HLA-B-restricted CMV epitopes were used in the study alongside recently identified HLA-C-restricted ones. Carrying CMV and the relevant HLA type showed in public TCR beta signatures.

CDR1 SGHVS and CDR2 FNYEAQ come from the germline V gene. The germline V and J ends were trimmed by 1 base and 2 bases, with 15 bases remaining between them. The CDR3 sequence is 16 residues long. On this clonotype itself: Its antigen is currently unknown.

One entry per CDR3 protein results from TCRdb running MiXCR on the reads. In the table there are fewer than 130,000 distinct CDR3 sequences, roughly 39% of which are singletons. Study-wide points: Ex vivo responses were dominated by HLA-C-restricted CMV-specific TCR beta clonotypes.

The receptor's source is a human donor in good health (CMV status not recorded). Some clones in this sample may be carry-over from other donors' samples. The rearrangement links TRBV7-6 to TRBJ2-7, with D possibly being TRBD1 (6 bases). The sequencing used CD8+ T cells from cultured PBMCs, collected from culture after CMV antigen stimulation. Here the CDR3 reads CASSLGTGSTTYEQYF. The CDR3 nucleotides read TGTGCCAGCAGCTTAGGTACAGGGTCCACGACCTACGAGCAGTACTTC.